The present T cell receptor beta chain was sequenced within a study of T cell responses to AZD1222 COVID-19 vaccine. This clone was recorded at least ten times. Its antigen is still unknown. Findings of the study overall: Dominant at 160-218 and 743-854, vaccine-associated CD4 TCRs also spanned spike. Donors were mostly white British, more females; clonal diversity possibly underestimated. Only six or seven AZD1222 recipients were seropositive at baseline. Breadth and depth of Spike-specific TCRs rose after two AZD1222 doses.

This CDR3 spans 16 amino acids. With 4 bases removed from V and 0 bases from J, the gap between germline ends came to 13 bases. Germline V gene lookup returns CDR1 MNHEY and CDR2 SVGEGT. Sequenced by immunoSEQ multiplex PCR; TCRdb stores in-frame clones only, minus some. The data hold approximately 130,000 clones, with around 90% observed a single time. This receptor was taken from an adult in good health. Source: peripheral blood, taken on day 0 of AZD1222 vaccination. The chain links TRBV6-2 or TRBV6-3 to TRBJ2-1; D unclear. CDR3 in DNA: TGTGCCAGCAGTTCTTCCCAACTAAGCTCCTACAATGAGCAGTTCTTC. Translated: CASSSSQLSSYNEQFF.